This TCR beta chain was profiled in a study of blood T cells in healthy people across ages. The CDR3 runs 16 residues. CDR1 is SGHTA and CDR2 is FQGNSA in the germline V gene. V gave up 1 base and J gave up 4 bases; unmatched junction bases: 7. A second 7 to 11 cycle PCR used barcoded and J-beta primers. TCRdb itself ran the 5' RACE reads through MiXCR, one entry per CDR3 protein. This sample carries 1.8 million or so distinct CDR3 sequences, around 40% of them seen once, and the ten largest clones take 23%. The TCR comes from a human donor in good health. The rearrangement links TRBV7-2 to TRBJ2-7; 10 positions agree with TRBD2. Sequencing was performed on blood. For the CDR3, the DNA is TGTGCCAGCAGCTTAGATTTAGCGGGGGGTAGGTACGAGCAGTACTTC. Protein: CASSLDLAGGRYEQYF.